This entry lists 20 T cell receptor beta chains sequenced from one sample in a study of blood T cell repertoires in COVID-19. Only in-frame clones appear in the TCRdb table, and some are missing; sequencing was by immunoSEQ multiplex PCR. This table has some 250,000 clones, approximately 88% appearing once. Sequenced material: peripheral blood. The receptor set was obtained from a man aged 40-50 years with acute or convalescent COVID-19.

This rearrangement joins TRBV19 to TRBJ1-6; possibly TRBD1 for D (6 bases). Germline CDR1 is LNHDA and CDR2 is SQIVND (reference sequence). The CDR3 has 13 amino acids. V dropped 10 bases and J dropped 7 bases, with 14 bases sitting between them. The CDR3 is CATKRDTNSPLHF. The CDR3 DNA is TGTGCCACTAAACGGGACACAAATTCACCCCTCCACTTT.

This rearrangement joins TRBV7-9 to TRBJ2-7; no firm D call. Germline V gives CDR1 SEHNR, CDR2 FQNEAQ (reference sequence). Trimming removed 4 bases at V and 2 bases at J, with 12 bases between. The CDR3 covers 14 residues. CDR3 loop: CASSSQAFAYEQYF. The CDR3 region has the DNA TGTGCCAGCAGCTCCCAAGCGTTCGCCTACGAGCAGTACTTC.

The genes are TRBV14 and TRBJ2-7; 8 bases agree with TRBD1. The V gene's germline CDR1 is SGHDN and CDR2 FVKESK. V lost 4 bases and J lost 5; bases outside the gene matches: 10. This CDR3 region has 15 residues. CDR3 residues: CASSPPGQVIHEQYF. The DNA for the CDR3 is TGTGCCAGCAGCCCTCCGGGACAGGTAATCCACGAGCAGTACTTC.

The genes are TRBV2 and TRBJ2-7, with 8 bases that match TRBD2. V shed 4 bases, J shed 5 bases, and the junction held 7 bases outside the gene matches. CDR1 SNHLY and CDR2 FYNNEI come from the germline V gene. The CDR3 runs to 14 residues. DNA for the CDR3: TGTGCCAGCAGTGTAACTAGCGGTTTAGACGAGCAGTACTTC. Residues: CASSVTSGLDEQYF.

The chain joins TRBV29-1 to TRBJ1-2; TRBD1 agrees at 8 bases. This CDR3 contains 13 residues. V shed 7 bases and J 2 bases; nucleotides not matched to a gene: 6. Germline assignment: CDR1 SQVTM and CDR2 ANQGSEA. The CDR3 sequence is CSARTGINYGYTF. The DNA for the CDR3 is TGCAGCGCCCGGACAGGGATCAACTATGGCTACACCTTC.

V is TRBV4-1 and J is TRBJ2-2; possible D gene TRBD2, 5 bases. Germline V CDR1 and CDR2: MGHRA, YSYEKL. This CDR3 has 16 amino acids. V was pared by 0 bases and J by 6 bases, with 14 bases between. CDR3 nucleotide sequence: TGCGCCAGCAGCCAAGATTTAACTCGAGGGCCCGGGGAGCTGTTTTTT. It specifies CASSQDLTRGPGELFF.

The chain joins TRBV27 to TRBJ1-1; weak D call: TRBD1 (6 bases). The V and J ends lost 6 bases and 4 bases respectively, with 18 bases between them. The CDR3 runs 15 residues. Germline lookup yields CDR1 MNHEY and CDR2 SMNVEV (reference sequence). The CDR3 loop is CASRLNRVGSTEAFF. In DNA form, the CDR3 reads TGTGCCAGCAGACTAAACAGGGTAGGGAGCACTGAAGCTTTCTTT.

V and J are TRBV18 and TRBJ2-7, with TRBD2 identical over 7 bases. Germline assignment: CDR1 KGHSH and CDR2 LQKENI. This CDR3 is 14 amino acids long. V shed 3 bases, J shed 7 bases, and the junction held 9 bases outside the gene matches. In DNA, the CDR3 is TGTGCCAGCTCACCGCGGGGGTCCCGAGGGGAGCAGTACTTC. Its protein is CASSPRGSRGEQYF.

This chain uses TRBV5-6 with TRBJ1-1; D gene uncertain. Germline loops: CDR1 SGHDT, CDR2 YYEEEE. V was cut by 4 bases and J by 1 base, with 26 bases left in between. This CDR3 is built from 19 residues. The CDR3 region is CASSPPNLEGLIGNTEAFF. In DNA form, the CDR3 reads TGTGCCAGCAGCCCACCAAACCTAGAGGGCCTTATCGGGAACACTGAAGCTTTCTTT. Full variable domain (missing parts from reference TRBV5-6 and TRBJ1-1): DAGVTQSPTHLIKTRGQQVTLRCSPKSGHDTVSWYQQALGQGPQFIFQYYEEEERQRGNFPDRFSGHQFPNYSSELNVNALLLGDSALYLCASSPPNLEGLIGNTEAFFGQGTRLTVV.

In its sample, this clone was seen a few times. The V gene is TRBV7-3, the J gene TRBJ1-2, with no clear D. The V and J ends lost 8 bases and 4 bases respectively, with 14 bases between them. CDR1 and CDR2 from the germline V gene are SGHTA and FQGTGA. The CDR3 contains 13 residues. This chain's CDR3 is CASSLQGVYGYTF. The CDR3 coding sequence is TGTGCCAGCTCTCTACAAGGAGTCTATGGCTACACCTTC.

The chain carries TRBV7-8 and TRBJ2-7; 7 nucleotides match TRBD1. The CDR3 runs to 13 residues. Per the germline V gene, CDR1 is SGHVS and CDR2 is FQNEAQ. Trimming cost V 4 bases and J 11 bases; bases outside gene matches: 11. CDR3 DNA: TGTGCCAGCAGCTCCACCGACAGGGCGGAAAAGTACTTC. Translated: CASSSTDRAEKYF.

J is TRBJ1-3 and V is TRBV21-1; the table assigns TRBD1, which was not confirmed against the DNA. TRBV21-1 represents a pseudogene. The CDR3 sequence is 17 residues long. The CDR3 sequence is CASSKAGQPFSGNTIYF. The CDR3 nucleotides read TGTGCCAGCAGCAAAGCGGGACAGCCTTTCTCTGGAAACACCATATATTTT.

V and J are TRBV7-9 and TRBJ2-7; D might be TRBD1 (6 bases). The CDR3 is made up of 14 amino acids. V dropped 5 bases and J dropped 3 bases, with 14 bases sitting between them. The germline V gene encodes CDR1 SEHNR and CDR2 FQNEAQ (reference sequence). CDR3 nucleotide sequence: TGTGCCAGCAGCGTCGGGACAACCGACTACGAGCAGTACTTC. Protein sequence: CASSVGTTDYEQYF.

This clone was counted between two and nine times. The chain joins TRBV7-9 to TRBJ1-1; 8 bases are a match to TRBD1. CDR3 length: 14 residues. The ends lost 11 bases at V and 5 bases at J; junction bases unmatched: 13. Germline CDR1 reads SEHNR; CDR2 reads FQNEAQ (reference sequence). The CDR3 loop reads CASRAAGGFTEAFF. The CDR3 nucleotides read TGTGCCTCGAGAGCGGCAGGGGGCTTTACTGAAGCTTTCTTT.

The genes are TRBV4-3 and TRBJ1-1, with D perhaps TRBD1 (5 bases). The CDR3 has 13 amino acids. Germline assignment: CDR1 LGHNA and CDR2 YSLEER. V lost 0 bases to trimming and J lost 8 bases, with 10 bases between them. The CDR3 DNA reads as TGCGCCAGCAGCCAAGATAGGACACAGGAAGCTTTCTTT. Its translation: CASSQDRTQEAFF.

The genes are TRBV5-1 and TRBJ2-5, with D possibly being TRBD1 (6 bases). The CDR3 extends over 13 amino acids. Germline V gives CDR1 SGHRS, CDR2 YFSETQ. The V end lost 4 bases, the J end lost 3 bases, and 10 bases lay between the germline ends. The CDR3 sequence: CASSLSGEETQYF. DNA of the CDR3: TGCGCCAGCAGCCTGTCAGGGGAAGAGACCCAGTACTTC.

The chain joins TRBV3-1 (or the pseudogene TRBV3-2) to TRBJ1-5; a weak D match, TRBD1 (6 bases). The CDR3 loop spans 15 amino acids. The V end lost 1 base, the J end lost 5 bases, and 12 bases lay between the germline ends. Germline V gene sequence: CDR1 LGHDT, CDR2 YNNKEL (reference sequence). The chain's CDR3 is CASSQGGRGDQPQHF. Here the CDR3 DNA reads TGTGCCAGCAGCCAAGGGGGCAGGGGAGATCAGCCCCAGCATTTT.

A single count supports this clone. This chain joins TRBV27 and TRBJ1-1, with 8 bases fitting TRBD1. With 8 bases clipped from V and 5 bases from J, the junction kept 1 base outside the gene matches. This CDR3 has 11 amino acids. CDR1 and CDR2 (germline): MNHEY, SMNVEV (reference sequence). In nucleotides, the CDR3 is TGTGCCAGCCGGGACAGGACTGAAGCTTTCTTT. Its translation is CASRDRTEAFF.

V and J are TRBV18 and TRBJ2-1; 9 bases align to TRBD2. Germline trimming cut 6 bases from V and 6 bases from J; bases unmatched to any gene: 12. The CDR3 is 16 residues long. Per the germline V gene, CDR1 is KGHSH and CDR2 is LQKENI. The CDR3 DNA reads TGTGCCAGCTCCAAGCCCCCGGGACTAGCTCGCAATGAGCAGTTCTTC. As protein: CASSKPPGLARNEQFF.

This chain links TRBV2 with TRBJ1-1, with D possibly TRBD1 on 6 matching bases. This CDR3 is built from 13 residues. The germline V and J ends were trimmed by 11 bases and 0 bases, with 13 bases remaining between them. Germline CDR1 SNHLY, CDR2 FYNNEI. The CDR3 DNA reads TGTGCCGGACGACAGGAGATGAACACTGAAGCTTTCTTT. It is translated as CAGRQEMNTEAFF.